This TCR beta chain was profiled in a study of identifying expanded T cells in peripheral blood. Collection occurred without any documented infections or immune events in donors. General study results and limits: About 1.2 clones differed between technical replicates, versus approximately 16 and 19 over time. Clone count variance between approximately two-week samples rose with total template count.

Concerning this clone itself: Its antigen remains unknown.

Libraries were prepared by immunoSEQ multiplex PCR; TCRdb keeps only in-frame clonotypes and omits some of them. The table lists roughly 86,000 clones, more than 75% of them singletons. This CDR3 is built from 15 residues. Germline-derived CDR1 and CDR2 are LNHDA and SQIVND (reference sequence). Trimming removed 3 bases at V and 5 bases at J, with 16 bases between. Sequences were obtained from blood. This sequence was found in a person aged 18 to 69 in good health. The chain has TRBV19 and TRBJ2-5; maybe TRBD1 (5 bases). This chain's CDR3 is CASSISPGFQETQYF. The CDR3 DNA reads TGTGCCAGTAGTATTAGTCCAGGGTTTCAGGAGACCCAGTACTTC.